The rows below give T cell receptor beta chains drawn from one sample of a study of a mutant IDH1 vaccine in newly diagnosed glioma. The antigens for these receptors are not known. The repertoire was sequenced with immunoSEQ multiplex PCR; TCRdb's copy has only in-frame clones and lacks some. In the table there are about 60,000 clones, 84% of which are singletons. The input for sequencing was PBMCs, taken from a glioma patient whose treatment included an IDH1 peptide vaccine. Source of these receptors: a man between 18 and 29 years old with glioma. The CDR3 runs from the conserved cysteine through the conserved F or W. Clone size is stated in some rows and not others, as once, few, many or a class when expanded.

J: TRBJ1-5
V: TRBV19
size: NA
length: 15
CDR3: CASSTAGNFNQPQHF

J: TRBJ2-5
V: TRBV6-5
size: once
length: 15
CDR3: CASSYNTRFQETQYF

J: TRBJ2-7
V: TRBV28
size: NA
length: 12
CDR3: CASSSTSYEQYF

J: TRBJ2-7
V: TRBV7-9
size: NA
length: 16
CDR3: CASSLLLSPTGDEQYF

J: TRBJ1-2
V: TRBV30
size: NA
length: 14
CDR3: CAWIDSAPNYGYTF

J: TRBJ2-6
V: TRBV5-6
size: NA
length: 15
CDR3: CASSSARQARNVLTF

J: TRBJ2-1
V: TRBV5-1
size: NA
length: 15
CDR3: CATSSSGSSYNEQFF

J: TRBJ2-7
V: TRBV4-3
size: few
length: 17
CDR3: CASSQEPVAGGYYEQYF

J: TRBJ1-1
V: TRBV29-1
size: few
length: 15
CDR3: CSVELPYLLNTEAFF

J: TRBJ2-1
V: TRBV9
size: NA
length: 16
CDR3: CASSPRRASSYNEQFF

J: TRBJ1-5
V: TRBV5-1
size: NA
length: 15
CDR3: CASSRTGGLNQPQHF

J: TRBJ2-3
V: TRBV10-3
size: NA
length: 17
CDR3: CAISELGPGGPRDTQYF

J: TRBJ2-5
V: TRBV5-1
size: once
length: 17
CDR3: CASTRMGRGGSGETQYF

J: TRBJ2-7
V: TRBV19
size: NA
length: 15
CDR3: CASSMSSGSIYEQYF

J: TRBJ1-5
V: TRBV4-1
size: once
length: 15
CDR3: CASSQMTGGYQPQHF

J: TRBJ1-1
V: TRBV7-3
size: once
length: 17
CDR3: CASSQSLGTPMGTEAFF

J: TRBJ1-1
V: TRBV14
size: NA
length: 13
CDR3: CASSLRDSDEAFF

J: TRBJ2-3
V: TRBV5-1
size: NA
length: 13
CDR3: CASSLQITDTQYF

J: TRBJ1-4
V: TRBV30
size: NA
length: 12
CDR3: CAWSDNSEKLFF

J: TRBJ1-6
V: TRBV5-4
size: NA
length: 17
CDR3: CASSGGTGPGYNSPLHF

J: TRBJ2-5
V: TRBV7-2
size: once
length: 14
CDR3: CASSLAGAQETQYF

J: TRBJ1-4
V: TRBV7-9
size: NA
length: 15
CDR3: CASSTRTLANEKLFF

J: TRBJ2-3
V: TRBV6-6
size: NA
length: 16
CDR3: CASWTGWGGAPDTQYF

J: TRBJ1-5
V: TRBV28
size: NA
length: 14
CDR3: CASSRQGLNQPQHF

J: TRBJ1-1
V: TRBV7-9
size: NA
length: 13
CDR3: CASSNRENTEAFF

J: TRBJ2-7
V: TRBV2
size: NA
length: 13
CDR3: CAGRDGSSYEQYF

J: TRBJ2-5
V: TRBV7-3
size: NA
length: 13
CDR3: CASSQERQETQYF

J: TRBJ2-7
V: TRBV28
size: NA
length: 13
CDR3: CASGSIGVSEQYF

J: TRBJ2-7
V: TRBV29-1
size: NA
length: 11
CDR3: CSVLDSHEQYF

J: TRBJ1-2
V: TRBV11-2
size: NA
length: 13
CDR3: CASRNLGGQGYTF

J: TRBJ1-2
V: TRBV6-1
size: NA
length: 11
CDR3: CASLGGRGYTF

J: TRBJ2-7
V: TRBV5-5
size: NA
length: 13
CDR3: CASSEAVTYEQYF

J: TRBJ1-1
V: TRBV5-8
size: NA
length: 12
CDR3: CASSLYVTEAFF

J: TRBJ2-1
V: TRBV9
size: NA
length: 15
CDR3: CASSAEPSGSDEQFF

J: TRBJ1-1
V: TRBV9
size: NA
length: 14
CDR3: CASSPERGSTEAFF

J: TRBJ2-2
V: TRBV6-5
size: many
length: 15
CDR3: CASSTGTVNTGELFF

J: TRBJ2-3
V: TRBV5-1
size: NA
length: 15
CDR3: CASSSPVTAADTQYF

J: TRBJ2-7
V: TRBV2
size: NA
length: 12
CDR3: CASSVRSYEQYF

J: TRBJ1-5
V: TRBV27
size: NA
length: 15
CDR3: CASSLGTGGSQPQHF

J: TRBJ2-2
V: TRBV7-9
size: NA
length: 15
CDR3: CASSLVPDSTGELFF

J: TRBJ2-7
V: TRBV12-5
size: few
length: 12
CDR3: CASGGTPYEQYF

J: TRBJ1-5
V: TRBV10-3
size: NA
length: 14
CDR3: CAISEGDPNQPQHF

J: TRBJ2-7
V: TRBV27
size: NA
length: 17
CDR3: CASSLSLPGQGASEQYF

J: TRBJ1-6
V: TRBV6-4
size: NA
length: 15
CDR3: CASSDSPQFRSPLHF

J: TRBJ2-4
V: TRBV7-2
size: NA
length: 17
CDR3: CASSYIRLDSSKNIQYF

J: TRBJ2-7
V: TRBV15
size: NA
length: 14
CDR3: CATSSGGSSYEQYF

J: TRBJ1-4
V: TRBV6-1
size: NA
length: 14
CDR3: CASSPGSYNEKLFF

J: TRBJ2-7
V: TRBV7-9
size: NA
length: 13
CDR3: CASSLRGAYEQYF

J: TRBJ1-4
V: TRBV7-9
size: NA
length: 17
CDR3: CASSLGATGATNEKLFF

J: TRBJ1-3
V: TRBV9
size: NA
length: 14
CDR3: CASTQGGVGNTIYF